This T cell receptor beta chain was identified during a study of blood T cells in healthy people across ages. General study points: The study found more naive CD4+ cells and higher diversity in long-lived than aged donors.

Primed by a sample-barcoded 5' primer and a J-beta primer mix, a second PCR proceeded for roughly 6 to 12 cycles. Using its own MiXCR run on the 5' RACE reads, TCRdb lists one record per CDR3 protein. The sample has fewer than 2,000,000 distinct CDR3 sequences, about 35% seen once. The germline CDR1 and CDR2 sequences are MNHNS and SASEGT. The CDR3 has 14 residues. V was cut by 2 bases and J by 5 bases, with 12 bases left in between. Remarks on this clonotype: Its antigen is currently unknown.

Sequenced: blood. The receptor was isolated from a woman in her thirties in good health. The J gene is TRBJ1-1, the V gene TRBV6-1, with TRBD1 as a possible D gene (5 bases). Here the CDR3 reads CASSELAGRTEAFF. Here the CDR3 DNA reads TGTGCCAGCAGTGAACTCGCAGGGAGAACTGAAGCTTTCTTT.